These 22 T cell receptor beta chains came from one sample sequenced in a study of spatial heterogeneity in lung cancer. TCRdb reprocessed the 5' RACE reads with MiXCR, giving one entry per CDR3 protein. The table lists 60,000 to 75,000 distinct CDR3 sequences, about 6.3% of them singletons. The time point denotes: sample taken at primary tumor resection. Sequenced material: PBMCs, taken at surgery. The source is a female donor with early-stage non-small cell lung cancer.

This clonotype has a count of ten or more. The V gene is TRBV9, the J gene TRBJ1-5; 10 positions match TRBD1. Per germline, CDR1 SGDLS and CDR2 YYNGEE. V lost 4 bases and J lost 6; bases outside the gene matches: 7. The CDR3 has 15 amino acids. The CDR3 bases are TGTGCCAGCAGCCTGGGACAGGGGATAGGTCAGCCCCAGCATTTT. Its translation: CASSLGQGIGQPQHF.

The chain recombines TRBV28 with TRBJ2-1, with D hard to call. CDR3 length: 12 amino acids. V lost 3 bases and J 9 bases, leaving 9 bases between the germline ends. CDR1 and CDR2 from the germline V gene are MDHEN and SYDVKM. The CDR3 DNA is TGTGCCAGCAGTTTCCGGGCGAGTGAGCAGTTCTTC. Its translation is CASSFRASEQFF.

This clonotype showed up just a few times. The V gene is TRBV28, the J gene TRBJ1-2; D is undetermined. Trimming stripped 7 bases from V and 0 bases from J, with 6 bases between. Germline V gives CDR1 MDHEN, CDR2 SYDVKM. This CDR3 contains 12 residues. The CDR3 nucleotides read TGTGCCAGCAAAAAGACTAACTATGGCTACACCTTC. Amino acids: CASKKTNYGYTF.

This clonotype was recorded many times. The V and J genes are TRBV6-5 and TRBJ2-7; 9 bases map to TRBD2. Trimming cost V 6 bases and J 4 bases; bases outside gene matches: 7. The germline V gene encodes CDR1 MNHEY and CDR2 SVGAGI. The CDR3 consists of 14 residues. The CDR3 coding sequence is TGTGCCAGCAGGTCTAGCGGGACCGCATACGAGCAGTACTTC. It yields the protein CASRSSGTAYEQYF.

This clonotype was seen many times. This rearrangement joins TRBV4-1 to TRBJ1-5, with 7 bases matching TRBD1. From germline, CDR1 is MGHRA and CDR2 YSYEKL. The CDR3 runs to 15 residues. V was clipped by 2 bases and J by 4 bases; unmatched bases: 5. CDR3 bases: TGCGCCAGCAGCCAACCGACAGGGAGTAATCAGCCCCAGCATTTT. Amino acids: CASSQPTGSNQPQHF.

This clonotype was detected ten times or more. The V gene is TRBV7-8, the J gene TRBJ1-5, with D unresolved. In germline, CDR1 is SGHVS, CDR2 FQNEAQ. V gave up 2 bases and J gave up 2 bases, with 13 bases separating them. The CDR3 totals 16 residues. In DNA form, the CDR3 reads TGTGCCAGCAGCTTAAGTATCCGGTCGGGCAATCAGCCCCAGCATTTT. It specifies CASSLSIRSGNQPQHF.

The chain has TRBV7-7 and TRBJ2-5, with D uncertain. Per the germline V gene, CDR1 is SSHAT and CDR2 is FNYEAQ (reference sequence). The CDR3 totals 13 residues. With 5 bases removed from V and 4 bases from J, the gap between germline ends came to 11 bases. For the CDR3, the DNA is TGTGCCAGCAGCCCATACTTTGGAGAGACCCAGTACTTC. This translates into CASSPYFGETQYF.

The sample holds many counts of this clonotype. The J gene is TRBJ2-1, the V gene TRBV27; a weak D match, TRBD1 (6 bases). The V and J ends lost 5 bases and 4 bases respectively, with 15 bases between them. Germline V lookup: CDR1 MNHEY, CDR2 SMNVEV (reference sequence). The CDR3 sequence is 15 residues long. The CDR3 DNA reads TGTGCCAGCAGTCGGGACAACCCCGCTTACAATGAGCAGTTCTTC. It codes for CASSRDNPAYNEQFF.

V gene TRBV6-5 combines with J gene TRBJ1-1; weak D call: TRBD1 (5 bases). The CDR3 consists of 16 residues. V was shortened by 2 bases and J by 0 bases, with 13 bases between the two germline ends. Germline V gene lookup returns CDR1 MNHEY and CDR2 SVGAGI. The CDR3 spells CASSYGGTKMNTEAFF. The CDR3 DNA is TGTGCCAGCAGTTACGGGGGAACCAAGATGAACACTGAAGCTTTCTTT.

This clonotype was seen ten or more times. This rearrangement joins TRBV2 to TRBJ2-2, with TRBD1 as a possible D gene (6 bases). Germline CDR1 SNHLY, CDR2 FYNNEI. V was cut by 5 bases and J by 1 base, with 8 bases left in between. This CDR3 spans 14 amino acids. The CDR3 spells CASSQDRNTGELFF. The DNA for the CDR3 is TGTGCCAGCAGTCAGGACAGGAACACCGGGGAGCTGTTTTTT.

This clonotype was seen ten or more times. V usage is TRBV12-3 or TRBV12-4 and J usage is TRBJ1-1, with D possibly matching TRBD1 (5 bases). The length of the CDR3 is 14 residues. The V end was cut by 5 bases, the J end by 0 bases, with 10 bases between. DNA of the CDR3: TGTGCCAGCAGTCAGGGAACCCTGAACACTGAAGCTTTCTTT. Amino acids: CASSQGTLNTEAFF.

This chain joins TRBV10-3 and TRBJ2-3; D perhaps matches TRBD2 (7 bases). Germline V gene data show CDR1 as ENHRY and CDR2 as SYGVKD. The CDR3 runs 15 residues. V was shortened by 4 bases and J by 2 bases, with 13 bases between the two germline ends. Here the CDR3 reads CAISGGGGYTDTQYF. The CDR3 nucleotides are TGTGCCATCAGTGGAGGGGGGGGCTACACAGATACGCAGTATTTT.

The table lists this clonotype with many counts. The J gene is TRBJ2-3, the V gene TRBV5-1, with 8 bases fitting TRBD2. There are 16 residues in the CDR3. The germline V gene has CDR1 SGHRS and CDR2 YFSETQ. Losses at the gene ends were 3 bases for V and 4 bases for J; bases not matched to a gene: 10. For the CDR3, the DNA is TGCGCCAGCAGCTCAACGCTGGCGGGGGGTGCAGATACGCAGTATTTT. It yields the protein CASSSTLAGGADTQYF.

J is TRBJ2-1 and V is TRBV11-2, with TRBD1 matching 9 bases. Germline lookup yields CDR1 SGHAT and CDR2 FQNNGV. V lost 3 bases to trimming and J lost 5 bases; unmatched junction nucleotides: 2. The CDR3 loop spans 14 amino acids. CDR3 DNA sequence: TGTGCCAGCAGCTTCCGGACAGGGGACAATGAGCAGTTCTTC. It is translated as CASSFRTGDNEQFF. Complete variable domain (other parts from reference TRBV11-2 and TRBJ2-1): EAGVAQSPRYKIIEKRQSVAFWCNPISGHATLYWYQQILGQGPKLLIQFQNNGVVDDSQLPKDRFSAERLKGVDSTLKIQPAKLEDSAVYLCASSFRTGDNEQFFGPGTRLTVL.

This clonotype turned up a few times. The V and J genes are TRBV20-1 and TRBJ1-5, with 10 nucleotides matching TRBD1. This CDR3 is built from 17 residues. With V trimmed by 1 base and J by 2 bases, 8 bases remained unmatched. Germline V gene sequence: CDR1 DFQATT, CDR2 SNEGSKA (reference sequence). In DNA form, the CDR3 reads TGCAGTGCTAGAGGGGACAGGGGTATTTTGGGCAATCAGCCCCAGCATTTT. Its translation is CSARGDRGILGNQPQHF.

The rearrangement links TRBV18 to TRBJ2-1; D gene uncertain. CDR3 length: 12 amino acids. The germline V and J ends were trimmed by 4 bases and 5 bases, with 6 bases remaining between them. Germline V gives CDR1 KGHSH, CDR2 LQKENI. The DNA of the CDR3 is TGTGCCAGCTCACGGACGGACAATGAGCAGTTCTTC. Translating gives CASSRTDNEQFF.

At least ten counts were recorded for this clonotype. This chain uses TRBV7-9 with TRBJ2-3, with D uncertain. The germline V gene encodes CDR1 SEHNR and CDR2 FQNEAQ (reference sequence). The CDR3 extends over 12 amino acids. V was trimmed by 1 base and J by 6 bases, leaving 5 bases between them. CDR3 sequence reads: CASSLGPDTQYF. DNA of the CDR3: TGTGCCAGCAGCTTAGGTCCGGATACGCAGTATTTT.

This clonotype has a handful of counts. The chain combines TRBV5-1 with TRBJ1-1; D is possibly TRBD1 (5 bases). CDR3 size: 15 residues. Germline loops: CDR1 SGHRS, CDR2 YFSETQ. The V and J ends lost 0 bases and 1 base respectively, with 10 bases between them. The CDR3: CASSLAAGSNTEAFF. CDR3 sequence (DNA): TGCGCCAGCAGCTTGGCGGCAGGGTCGAACACTGAAGCTTTCTTT.

This clonotype was detected many times. The chain recombines TRBV28 with TRBJ1-2; 7 nucleotides match TRBD1. From germline, CDR1 is MDHEN and CDR2 SYDVKM. The CDR3 extends over 16 amino acids. The V gene end was trimmed by 6 bases and the J gene end by 0 bases; junction bases not matched to a gene: 10. The CDR3 DNA sequence: TGTGCCAGCAGCCGCTCAGCAGGGGGAGCTAACTATGGCTACACCTTC. This gives the protein CASSRSAGGANYGYTF.

This clonotype was observed a handful of times. The chain couples TRBV20-1 to TRBJ2-1, with 9 bases aligning to TRBD2. The CDR3 is 17 amino acids. The germline gives CDR1 DFQATT, CDR2 SNEGSKA (reference sequence). The V and J ends lost 0 bases and 2 bases, in that order; junction bases with no gene match: 8. The CDR3 bases are TGCAGTGCTAGAGATCCCCTGACTAGCGGAACCTACAATGAGCAGTTCTTC. Its protein is CSARDPLTSGTYNEQFF.

The chain couples TRBV4-1 to TRBJ1-2; D may be TRBD1 (5 bases). CDR1 and CDR2 from the germline V gene are MGHRA and YSYEKL. The CDR3 sequence is 16 residues long. Trimming pared 0 bases from V and 1 base from J, leaving 12 bases between. This CDR3 is CASSQDWGFDNYGYTF. As DNA, the CDR3 is TGCGCCAGCAGCCAAGATTGGGGGTTCGATAACTATGGCTACACCTTC.

A few counts support this clonotype. The CDR3 nucleotides are TGTGCCAGCAGGAGCTTGACGGGACTCAGCACAGATACGCAGTATTTT. As protein: CASRSLTGLSTDTQYF. J is TRBJ2-3 and V is TRBV12-3 or TRBV12-4, with a possible D match to TRBD2 (6 bases). V was clipped by 6 bases and J by 0 bases, with 16 bases between them. This CDR3 comprises 16 residues.